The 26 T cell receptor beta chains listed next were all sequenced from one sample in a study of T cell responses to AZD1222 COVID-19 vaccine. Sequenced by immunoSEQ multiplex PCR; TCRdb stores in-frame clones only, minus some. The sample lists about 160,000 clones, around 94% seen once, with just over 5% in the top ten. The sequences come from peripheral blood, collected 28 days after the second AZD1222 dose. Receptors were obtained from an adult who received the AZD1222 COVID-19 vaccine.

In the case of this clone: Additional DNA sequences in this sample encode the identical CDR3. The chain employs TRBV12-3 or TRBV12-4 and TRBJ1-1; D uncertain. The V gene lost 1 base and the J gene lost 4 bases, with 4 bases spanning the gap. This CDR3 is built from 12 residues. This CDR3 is CASSLVGTEAFF. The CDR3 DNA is TGTGCCAGCAGTTTAGTGGGCACTGAAGCTTTCTTT.

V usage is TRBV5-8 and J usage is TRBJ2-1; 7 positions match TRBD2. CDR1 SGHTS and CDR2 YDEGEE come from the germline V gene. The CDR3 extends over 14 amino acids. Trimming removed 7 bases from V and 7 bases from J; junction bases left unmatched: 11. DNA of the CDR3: TGTGCCAGCCCCGGGGCGGGAGCGAGGAATGAGCAGTTCTTC. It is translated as CASPGAGARNEQFF.

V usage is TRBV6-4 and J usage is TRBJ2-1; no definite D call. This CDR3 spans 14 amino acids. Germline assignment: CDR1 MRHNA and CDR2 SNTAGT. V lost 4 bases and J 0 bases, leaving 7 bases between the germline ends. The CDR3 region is CASSVESSYNEQFF. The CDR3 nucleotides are TGTGCCAGCAGTGTTGAGAGCTCCTACAATGAGCAGTTCTTC.

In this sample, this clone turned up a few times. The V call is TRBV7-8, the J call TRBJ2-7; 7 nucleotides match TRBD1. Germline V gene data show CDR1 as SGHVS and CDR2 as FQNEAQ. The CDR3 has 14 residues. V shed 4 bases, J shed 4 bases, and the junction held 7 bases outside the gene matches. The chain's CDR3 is CASSSKGQNYEQYF. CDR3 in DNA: TGTGCCAGCAGCTCAAAGGGACAGAATTACGAGCAGTACTTC.

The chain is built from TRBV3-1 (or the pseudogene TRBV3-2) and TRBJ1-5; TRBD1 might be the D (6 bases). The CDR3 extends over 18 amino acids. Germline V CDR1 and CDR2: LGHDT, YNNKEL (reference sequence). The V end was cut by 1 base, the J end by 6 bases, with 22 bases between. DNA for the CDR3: TGTGCCAGCAGCCAAGGGGGGGCGGGGAGCCTACAGACTCAGCCCCAGCATTTT. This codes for CASSQGGAGSLQTQPQHF.

This CDR3 reads CASRQVFYEQYF. CDR3 nucleotides: TGTGCCAGCCGACAGGTTTTCTACGAGCAGTACTTC. The gene calls are TRBV6-5 and TRBJ2-7; possible D gene TRBD1, 6 bases. Germline values: CDR1 MNHEY, CDR2 SVGAGI. V was pared by 8 bases and J by 3 bases, with 11 bases between. The CDR3 has 12 residues.

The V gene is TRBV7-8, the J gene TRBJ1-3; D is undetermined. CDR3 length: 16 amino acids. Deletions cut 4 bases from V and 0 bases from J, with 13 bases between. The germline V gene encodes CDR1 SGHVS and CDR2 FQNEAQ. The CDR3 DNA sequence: TGTGCCAGCAGCTCGAGGTGGGCAGTCTCTGGAAACACCATATATTTT. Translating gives CASSSRWAVSGNTIYF.

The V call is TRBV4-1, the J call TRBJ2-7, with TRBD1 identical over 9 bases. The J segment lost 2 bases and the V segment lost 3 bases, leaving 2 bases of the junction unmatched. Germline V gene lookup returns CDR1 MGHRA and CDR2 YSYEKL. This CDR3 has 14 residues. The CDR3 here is CASSQDRGTYEQYF. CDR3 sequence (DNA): TGCGCCAGCAGCCAGGACAGGGGAACCTACGAGCAGTACTTC.

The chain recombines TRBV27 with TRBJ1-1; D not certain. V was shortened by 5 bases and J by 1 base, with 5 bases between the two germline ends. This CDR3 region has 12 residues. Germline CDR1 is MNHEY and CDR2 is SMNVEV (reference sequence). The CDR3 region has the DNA TGTGCCAGCAGTAACCAGAACACTGAAGCTTTCTTT. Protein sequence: CASSNQNTEAFF.

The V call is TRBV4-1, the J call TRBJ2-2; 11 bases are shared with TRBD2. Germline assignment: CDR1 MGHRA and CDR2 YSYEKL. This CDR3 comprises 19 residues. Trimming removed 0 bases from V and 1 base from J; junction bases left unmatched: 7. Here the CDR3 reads CASSQEGLAALENTGELFF. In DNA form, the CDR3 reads TGCGCCAGCAGCCAAGAGGGACTAGCGGCCTTGGAGAACACCGGGGAGCTGTTTTTT.

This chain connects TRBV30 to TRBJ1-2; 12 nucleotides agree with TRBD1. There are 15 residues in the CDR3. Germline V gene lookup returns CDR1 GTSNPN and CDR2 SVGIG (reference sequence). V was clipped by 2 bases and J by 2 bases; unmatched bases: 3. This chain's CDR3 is CAWSPGQGANYGYTF. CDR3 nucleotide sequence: TGTGCCTGGAGTCCGGGACAGGGGGCGAACTATGGCTACACCTTC.

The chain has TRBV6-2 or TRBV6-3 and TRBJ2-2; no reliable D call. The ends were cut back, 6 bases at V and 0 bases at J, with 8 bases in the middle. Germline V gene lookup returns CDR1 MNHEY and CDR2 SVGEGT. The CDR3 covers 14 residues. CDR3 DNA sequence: TGTGCCAGCAGCGCCTTCGCGAACACCGGGGAGCTGTTTTTT. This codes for CASSAFANTGELFF.

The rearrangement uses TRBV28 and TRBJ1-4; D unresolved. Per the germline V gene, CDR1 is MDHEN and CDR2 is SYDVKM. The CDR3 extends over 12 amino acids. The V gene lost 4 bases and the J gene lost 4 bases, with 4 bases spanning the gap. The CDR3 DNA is TGTGCCAGCAGTTGGCGTAATGAAAAACTGTTTTTT. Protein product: CASSWRNEKLFF.

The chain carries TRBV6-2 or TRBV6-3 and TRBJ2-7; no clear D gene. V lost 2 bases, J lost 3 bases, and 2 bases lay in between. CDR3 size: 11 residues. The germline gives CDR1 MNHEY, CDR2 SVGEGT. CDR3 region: CASSYNYEQYF. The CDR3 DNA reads TGTGCCAGCAGTTACAACTACGAGCAGTACTTC.

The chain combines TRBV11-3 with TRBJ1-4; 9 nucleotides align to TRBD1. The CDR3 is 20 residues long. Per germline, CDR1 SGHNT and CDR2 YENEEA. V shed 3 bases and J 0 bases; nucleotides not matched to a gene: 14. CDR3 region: CASSFRSGGQGISTNEKLFF. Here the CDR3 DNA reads TGTGCCAGCAGCTTTCGTTCAGGGGGACAGGGAATCTCAACTAATGAAAAACTGTTTTTT.

CDR3 region: CASRPDNSPLHF. The DNA for the CDR3 is TGTGCCAGCAGGCCAGATAATTCACCCCTCCACTTT. V is TRBV28 and J is TRBJ1-6; D is ambiguous. Deletions cut 6 bases from V and 5 bases from J, with 5 bases between. Germline CDR1 and CDR2: MDHEN and SYDVKM. This CDR3 has 12 amino acids.

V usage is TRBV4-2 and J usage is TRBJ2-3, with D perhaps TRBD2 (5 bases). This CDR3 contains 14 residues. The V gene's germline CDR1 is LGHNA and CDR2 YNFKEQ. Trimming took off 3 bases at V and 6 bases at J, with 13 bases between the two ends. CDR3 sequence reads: CASSQPEVVDTQYF. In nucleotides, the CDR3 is TGTGCCAGCAGCCAGCCGGAGGTTGTTGATACGCAGTATTTT.

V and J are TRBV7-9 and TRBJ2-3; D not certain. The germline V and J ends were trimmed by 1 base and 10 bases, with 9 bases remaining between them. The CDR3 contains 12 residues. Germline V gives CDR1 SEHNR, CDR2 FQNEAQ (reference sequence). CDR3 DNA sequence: TGTGCCAGCAGCTTAGAGGGTGCTTCGCAGTATTTT. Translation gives CASSLEGASQYF.

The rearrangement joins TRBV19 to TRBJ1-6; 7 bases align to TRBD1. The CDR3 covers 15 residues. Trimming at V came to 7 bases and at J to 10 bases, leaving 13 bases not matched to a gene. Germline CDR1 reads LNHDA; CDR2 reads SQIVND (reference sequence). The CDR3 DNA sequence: TGTGCCAGTACCCGACAGGGAGAATCCTTCTCACCCCTCCACTTT. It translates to CASTRQGESFSPLHF.

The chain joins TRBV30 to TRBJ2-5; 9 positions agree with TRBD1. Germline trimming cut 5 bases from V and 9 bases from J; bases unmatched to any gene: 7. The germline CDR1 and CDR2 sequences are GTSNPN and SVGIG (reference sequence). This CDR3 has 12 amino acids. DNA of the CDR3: TGTGCCTGGGGGGGGACAGGGAAGTCCCAGTACTTC. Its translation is CAWGGTGKSQYF.

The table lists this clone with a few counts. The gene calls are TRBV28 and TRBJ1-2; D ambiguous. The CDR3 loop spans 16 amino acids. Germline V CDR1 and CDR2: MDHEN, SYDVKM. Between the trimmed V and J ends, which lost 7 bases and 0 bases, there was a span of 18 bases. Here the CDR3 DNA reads TGTGCCAGCAAGACTACCGATACCCCTACTAACTATGGCTACACCTTC. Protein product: CASKTTDTPTNYGYTF.

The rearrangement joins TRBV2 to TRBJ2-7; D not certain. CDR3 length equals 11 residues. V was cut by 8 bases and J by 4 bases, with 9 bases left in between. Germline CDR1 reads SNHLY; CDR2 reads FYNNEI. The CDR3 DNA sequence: TGTGCCAGCGGCAGGCGTTACGAGCAGTACTTC. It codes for CASGRRYEQYF.

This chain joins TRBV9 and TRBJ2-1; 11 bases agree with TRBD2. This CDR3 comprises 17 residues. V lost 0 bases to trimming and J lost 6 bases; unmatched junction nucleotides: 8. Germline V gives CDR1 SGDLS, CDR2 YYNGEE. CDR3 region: CASSVAKVAGGLNEQFF. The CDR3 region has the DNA TGTGCCAGCAGCGTAGCTAAGGTAGCGGGAGGGCTCAATGAGCAGTTCTTC.

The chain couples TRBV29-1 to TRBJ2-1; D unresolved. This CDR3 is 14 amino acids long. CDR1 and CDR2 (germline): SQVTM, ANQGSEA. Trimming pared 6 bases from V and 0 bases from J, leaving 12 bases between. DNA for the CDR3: TGCAGCGTAAGTCTAGAGAGCTCCTACAATGAGCAGTTCTTC. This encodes CSVSLESSYNEQFF.

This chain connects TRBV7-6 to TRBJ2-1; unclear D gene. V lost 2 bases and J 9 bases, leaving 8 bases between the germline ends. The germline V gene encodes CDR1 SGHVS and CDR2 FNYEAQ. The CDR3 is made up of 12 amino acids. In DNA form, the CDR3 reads TGTGCCAGCAGCTTATTGGGCAGTGAGCAGTTCTTC. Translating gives CASSLLGSEQFF.

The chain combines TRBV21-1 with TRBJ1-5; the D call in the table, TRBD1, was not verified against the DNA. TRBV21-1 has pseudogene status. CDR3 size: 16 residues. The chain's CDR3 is CASSYRGTVTNQPQHF. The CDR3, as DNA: TGTGCCAGCAGCTACAGGGGGACCGTAACAAATCAGCCCCAGCATTTT.